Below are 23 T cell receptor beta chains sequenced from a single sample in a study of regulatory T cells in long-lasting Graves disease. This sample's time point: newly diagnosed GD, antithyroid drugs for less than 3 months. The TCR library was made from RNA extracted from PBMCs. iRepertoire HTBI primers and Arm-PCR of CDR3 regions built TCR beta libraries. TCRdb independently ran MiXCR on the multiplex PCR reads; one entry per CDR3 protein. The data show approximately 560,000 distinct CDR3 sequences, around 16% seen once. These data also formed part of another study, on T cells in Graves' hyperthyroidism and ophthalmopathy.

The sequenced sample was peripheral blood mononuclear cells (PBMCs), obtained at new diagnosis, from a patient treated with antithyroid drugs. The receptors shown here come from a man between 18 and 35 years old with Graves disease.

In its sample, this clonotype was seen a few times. The CDR3 loop reads CASSQGGSGYTF. CDR3 coding DNA: TGCGCCAGCAGCCAAGGGGGGTCTGGCTACACCTTC. The V and J genes are TRBV4-1 and TRBJ1-2, with D possibly matching TRBD1 (5 bases). CDR1 is MGHRA and CDR2 is YSYEKL in the germline V gene. CDR3 length: 12 residues. V was shortened by 1 base and J by 7 bases, with 7 bases between the two germline ends.

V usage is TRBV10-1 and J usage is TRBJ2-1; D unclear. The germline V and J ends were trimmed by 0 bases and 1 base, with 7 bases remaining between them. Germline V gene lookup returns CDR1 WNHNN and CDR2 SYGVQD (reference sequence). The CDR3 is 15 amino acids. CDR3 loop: CASSESYISYNEQFF. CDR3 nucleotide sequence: TGCGCCAGCAGTGAGTCCTACATATCCTACAATGAGCAGTTCTTC.

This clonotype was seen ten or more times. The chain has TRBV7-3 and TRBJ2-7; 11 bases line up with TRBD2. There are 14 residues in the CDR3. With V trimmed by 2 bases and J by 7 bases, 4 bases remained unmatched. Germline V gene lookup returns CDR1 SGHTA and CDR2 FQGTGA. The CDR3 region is CASSLLAGGREQYF. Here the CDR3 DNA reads TGTGCCAGCAGCTTACTAGCGGGAGGAAGGGAGCAGTACTTC.

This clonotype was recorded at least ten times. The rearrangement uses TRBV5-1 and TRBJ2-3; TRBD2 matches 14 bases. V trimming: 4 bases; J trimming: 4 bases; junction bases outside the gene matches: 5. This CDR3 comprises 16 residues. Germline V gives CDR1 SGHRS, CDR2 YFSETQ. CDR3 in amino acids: CASSGGTSGRADTQYF. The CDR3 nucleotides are TGCGCCAGCAGCGGGGGGACTAGCGGGAGAGCAGATACGCAGTATTTT.

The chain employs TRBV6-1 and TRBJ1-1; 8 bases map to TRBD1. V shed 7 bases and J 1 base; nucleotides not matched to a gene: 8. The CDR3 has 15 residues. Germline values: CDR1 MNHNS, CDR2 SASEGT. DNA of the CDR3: TGTGCCAGCATGTTCAGGGGGCGCGGGAACACTGAAGCTTTCTTT. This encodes CASMFRGRGNTEAFF.

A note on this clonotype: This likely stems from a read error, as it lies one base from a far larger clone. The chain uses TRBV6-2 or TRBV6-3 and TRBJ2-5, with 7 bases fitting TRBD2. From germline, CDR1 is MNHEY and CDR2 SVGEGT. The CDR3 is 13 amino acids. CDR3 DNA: TGTGCCAGCAGTTTGGGGGAGGGGAATGAGCGGTTCTTC. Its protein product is CASSLGEGNERFF.

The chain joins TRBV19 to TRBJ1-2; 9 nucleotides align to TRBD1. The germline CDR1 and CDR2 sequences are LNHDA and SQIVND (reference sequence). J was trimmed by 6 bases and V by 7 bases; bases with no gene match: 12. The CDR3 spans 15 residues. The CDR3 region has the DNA TGTGCCAGTACCCGAATGGGGACAGGGACTGATGGCTACACCTTC. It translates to CASTRMGTGTDGYTF.

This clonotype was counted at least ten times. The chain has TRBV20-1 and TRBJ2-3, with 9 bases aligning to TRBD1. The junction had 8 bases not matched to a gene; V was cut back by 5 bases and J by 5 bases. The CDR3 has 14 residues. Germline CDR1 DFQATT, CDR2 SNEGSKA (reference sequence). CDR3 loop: CSAPPGQGEDTQYF. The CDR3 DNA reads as TGCAGTGCTCCTCCGGGACAGGGCGAAGATACGCAGTATTTT.

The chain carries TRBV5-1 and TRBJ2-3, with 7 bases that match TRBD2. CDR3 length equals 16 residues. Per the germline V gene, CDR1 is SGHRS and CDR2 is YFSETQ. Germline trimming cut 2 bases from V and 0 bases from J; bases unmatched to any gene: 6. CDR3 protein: CASSFGLAASTDTQYF. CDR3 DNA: TGCGCCAGCAGCTTTGGTCTAGCGGCTAGCACAGATACGCAGTATTTT.

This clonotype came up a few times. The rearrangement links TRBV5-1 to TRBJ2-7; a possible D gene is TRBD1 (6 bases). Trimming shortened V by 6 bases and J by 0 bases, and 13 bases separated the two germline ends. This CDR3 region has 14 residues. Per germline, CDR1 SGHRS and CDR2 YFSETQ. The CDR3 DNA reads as TGCGCCAGCAAACCGACAGGAGGCTCCTACGAGCAGTACTTC. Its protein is CASKPTGGSYEQYF.

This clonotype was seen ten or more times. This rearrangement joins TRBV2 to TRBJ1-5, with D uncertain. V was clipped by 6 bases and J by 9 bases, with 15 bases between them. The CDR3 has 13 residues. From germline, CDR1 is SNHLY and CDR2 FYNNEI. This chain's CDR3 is CASSAGLQRPQHF. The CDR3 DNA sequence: TGTGCCAGCAGCGCCGGGCTCCAACGGCCCCAGCATTTT.

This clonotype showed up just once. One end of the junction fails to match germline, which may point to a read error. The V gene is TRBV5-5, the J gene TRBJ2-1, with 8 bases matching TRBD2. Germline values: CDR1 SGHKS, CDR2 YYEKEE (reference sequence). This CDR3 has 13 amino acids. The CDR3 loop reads CASSRRGGNGQFF. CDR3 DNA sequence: TGTGCCAGCAGCCGCCGGGGGGGGAATGGGCAGTTCTTC. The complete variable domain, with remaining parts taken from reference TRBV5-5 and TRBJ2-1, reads DAGVTQSPTHLIKTRGQQVTLRCSPISGHKSVSWYQQVLGQGPQFIFQYYEKEERGRGNFPDRFSARQFPNYSSELNVNALLLGDSALYLCASSRRGGNGQFFGPGTRLTVL.

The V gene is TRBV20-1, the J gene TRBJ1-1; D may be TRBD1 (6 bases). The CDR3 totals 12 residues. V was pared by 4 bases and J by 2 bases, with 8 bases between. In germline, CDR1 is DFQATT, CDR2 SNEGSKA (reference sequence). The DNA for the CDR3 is TGCAGTGCTACGGACAGCAACACTGAAGCTTTCTTT. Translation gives CSATDSNTEAFF.

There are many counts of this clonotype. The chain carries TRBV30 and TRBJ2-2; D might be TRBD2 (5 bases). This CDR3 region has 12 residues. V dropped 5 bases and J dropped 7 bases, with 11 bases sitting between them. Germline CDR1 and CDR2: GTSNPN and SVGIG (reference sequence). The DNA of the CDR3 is TGTGCCTGGGCCACTAGGAACGGGGAGCTGTTTTTT. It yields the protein CAWATRNGELFF.

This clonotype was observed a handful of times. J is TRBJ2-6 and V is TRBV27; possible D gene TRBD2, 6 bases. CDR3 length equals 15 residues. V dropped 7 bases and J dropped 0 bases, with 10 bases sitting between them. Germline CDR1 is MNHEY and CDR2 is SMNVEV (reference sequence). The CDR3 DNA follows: TGTGCCAGCACCGAGGGAGGCTCTGGGGCCAACGTCCTGACTTTC. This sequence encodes CASTEGGSGANVLTF.

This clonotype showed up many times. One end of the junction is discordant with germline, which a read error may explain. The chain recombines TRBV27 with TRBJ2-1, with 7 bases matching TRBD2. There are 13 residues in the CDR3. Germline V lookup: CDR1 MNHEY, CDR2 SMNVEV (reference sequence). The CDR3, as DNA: TGTGCCAGCAGTACGGGGTTTGGGGGGGGAATGGTCTTC. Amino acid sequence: CASSTGFGGGMVF.

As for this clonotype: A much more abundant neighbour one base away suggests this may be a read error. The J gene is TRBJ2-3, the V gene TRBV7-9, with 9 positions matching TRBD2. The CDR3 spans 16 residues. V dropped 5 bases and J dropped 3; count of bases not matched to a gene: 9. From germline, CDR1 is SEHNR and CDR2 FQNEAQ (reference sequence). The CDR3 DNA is TGTGCCAGCAGCCTCCGTAGCGGGGGTGTGACAGATACGCAGTATTTT. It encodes CASSLRSGGVTDTQYF.

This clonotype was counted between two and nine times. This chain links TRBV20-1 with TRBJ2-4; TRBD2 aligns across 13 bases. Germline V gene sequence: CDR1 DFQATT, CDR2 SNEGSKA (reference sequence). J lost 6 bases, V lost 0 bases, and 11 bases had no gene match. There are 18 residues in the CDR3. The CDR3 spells CSARDPRGLAGVVNIQYF. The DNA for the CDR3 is TGCAGTGCTAGAGATCCCAGAGGACTAGCGGGAGTGGTAAACATTCAGTACTTC.

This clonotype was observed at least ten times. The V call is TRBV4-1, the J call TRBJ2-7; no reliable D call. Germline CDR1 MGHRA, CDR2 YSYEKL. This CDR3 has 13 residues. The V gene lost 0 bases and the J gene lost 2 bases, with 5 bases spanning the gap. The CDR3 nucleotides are TGCGCCAGCAGCCAAGATCGGGCCTACGAGCAGTACTTC. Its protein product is CASSQDRAYEQYF.

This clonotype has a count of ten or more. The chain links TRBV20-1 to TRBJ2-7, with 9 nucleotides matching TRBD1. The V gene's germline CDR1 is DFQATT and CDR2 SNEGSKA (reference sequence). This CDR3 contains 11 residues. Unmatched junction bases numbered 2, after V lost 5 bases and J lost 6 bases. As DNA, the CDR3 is TGCAGTGCTGGGACAGGGATCGAGCAGTACTTC. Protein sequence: CSAGTGIEQYF.

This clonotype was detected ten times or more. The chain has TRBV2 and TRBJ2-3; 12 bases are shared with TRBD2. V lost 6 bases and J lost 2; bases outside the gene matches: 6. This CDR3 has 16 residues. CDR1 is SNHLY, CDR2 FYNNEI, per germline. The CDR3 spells CASRARTSGTTDTQYF. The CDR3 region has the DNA TGTGCCAGCAGGGCCAGGACTAGCGGGACCACAGATACGCAGTATTTT.

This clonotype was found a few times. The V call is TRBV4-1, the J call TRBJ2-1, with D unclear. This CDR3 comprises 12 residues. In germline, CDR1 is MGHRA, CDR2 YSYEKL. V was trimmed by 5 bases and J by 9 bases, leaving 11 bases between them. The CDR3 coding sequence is TGCGCCAGCAGCTTGGGCCACACTGAGCAGTTCTTC. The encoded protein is CASSLGHTEQFF.

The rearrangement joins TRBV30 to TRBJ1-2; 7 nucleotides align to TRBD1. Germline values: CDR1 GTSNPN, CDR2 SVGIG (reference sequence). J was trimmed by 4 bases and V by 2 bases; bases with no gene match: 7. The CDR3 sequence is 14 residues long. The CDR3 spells CAWSLAGGPYGYTF. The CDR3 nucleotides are TGTGCCTGGAGTCTCGCAGGGGGGCCCTATGGCTACACCTTC.